One sample yielded the 19 T cell receptor beta chains listed below, sequenced in a study of cytomegalovirus exposure and HLA in healthy donors (dated by TCRdb to about 2017). Library preparation was by the immunoSEQ multiplex PCR assay. For the multiplex PCR, a mixture combining 60 forward primers for TCR Vbeta segments and 13 reverse primers for TCR Jbeta segments was used. TCRdb provides this immuneACCESS table in a form limited to in-frame rearrangements. Some clones are lacking; in checked studies, under half of them reflect an unresolved V gene, and why the rest are absent is not known. The table of this sample itemizes around 75,000 clones. Roughly 13% of the sample lies in the top ten. The sequenced sample was PBMCs. The receptor set was obtained from a man aged 45 to 65 in good health and CMV-seropositive.

The chain couples TRBV25-1 to TRBJ2-1; 7 bases are shared with TRBD1. V shed 5 bases, J shed 6 bases, and the junction held 4 bases outside the gene matches. The V gene's germline CDR1 is MGHDK and CDR2 SYGVNS. CDR3 length equals 13 residues. CDR3 residues: CASSRTGGNEQFF. Written as DNA, the CDR3 is TGTGCCAGCAGTCGGACAGGCGGCAATGAGCAGTTCTTC.

The V gene is TRBV2, the J gene TRBJ2-1; D not resolved. In germline, CDR1 is SNHLY, CDR2 FYNNEI. The CDR3 totals 11 residues. Trimming shortened V by 10 bases and J by 3 bases, and 7 bases separated the two germline ends. The CDR3 here is CATSGYNEQFF. The CDR3 nucleotides read TGTGCCACCTCAGGCTACAATGAGCAGTTCTTC.

This rearrangement joins TRBV4-1 to TRBJ2-2; TRBD2 matches at 8 bases. J lost 3 bases, V lost 0 bases, and 6 bases had no gene match. CDR3 length: 17 residues. The germline gives CDR1 MGHRA, CDR2 YSYEKL. The CDR3 reads CASSQDGPGGHTGELFF. CDR3 nucleotide sequence: TGCGCCAGCAGCCAAGATGGTCCGGGAGGGCACACCGGGGAGCTGTTTTTT.

The rearrangement joins TRBV6-1 to TRBJ2-1; 8 positions match TRBD1. Looked up from germline, CDR1 is MNHNS and CDR2 is SASEGT. With 7 bases clipped from V and 7 bases from J, the junction kept 12 bases outside the gene matches. The CDR3 loop spans 15 amino acids. CDR3 amino acids: CASNAGQGTLNEQFF. DNA for the CDR3: TGTGCCAGCAACGCTGGACAGGGCACCCTTAATGAGCAGTTCTTC.

The gene calls are TRBV5-1 and TRBJ1-6; no clear D. The V gene lost 0 bases and the J gene lost 0 bases, with 7 bases spanning the gap. The CDR3 is made up of 16 amino acids. CDR1 and CDR2 from the germline V gene are SGHRS and YFSETQ. This CDR3 reads CASSLELISYNSPLHF. The CDR3 nucleotides read TGCGCCAGCAGCTTGGAGCTTATCTCCTATAATTCACCCCTCCACTTT. Variable domain in full (rest from reference TRBV5-1 and TRBJ1-6): KAGVTQTPRYLIKTRGQQVTLSCSPISGHRSVSWYQQTPGQGLQFLFEYFSETQRNKGNFPGRFSGRQFSNSRSEMNVSTLELGDSALYLCASSLELISYNSPLHFGNGTRLTVT.

The V gene is TRBV6-5, the J gene TRBJ2-5, with D perhaps matching TRBD2 (5 bases). V lost 2 bases and J lost 3, with 10 bases in between. CDR3 length equals 14 residues. From germline, CDR1 is MNHEY and CDR2 SVGAGI. In DNA, the CDR3 is TGTGCCAGCAGTTACGGAGGCAGCGAAGAGACCCAGTACTTC. Protein sequence: CASSYGGSEETQYF.

The chain combines TRBV6-5 with TRBJ2-2; 7 bases fit TRBD2. Germline V CDR1 and CDR2: MNHEY, SVGAGI. The CDR3 has 12 amino acids. CDR3 in amino acids: CGAGVGTGELFF. CDR3 DNA sequence: TGTGGGGCGGGAGTCGGCACCGGGGAGCTGTTTTTT.

The V and J genes are TRBV4-1 and TRBJ1-2; the match to TRBD1 covers 8 bases. Trimming removed 1 base from V and 14 bases from J; junction bases left unmatched: 9. CDR1 is MGHRA, CDR2 YSYEKL, per germline. The CDR3 has 13 amino acids. CDR3 sequence: CASSQAAGGRGTF. CDR3 coding DNA: TGCGCCAGCAGCCAAGCGGCAGGGGGCCGCGGGACCTTC.

This chain links TRBV27 with TRBJ2-3, with TRBD2 matching 14 bases. Per germline, CDR1 MNHEY and CDR2 SMNVEV (reference sequence). The CDR3 is made up of 20 amino acids. With 1 base clipped from V and 0 bases from J, the junction kept 9 bases outside the gene matches. The CDR3, as DNA: TGTGCCAGCAGTTTATGGGGGACTAGCGGGGGAGATGCTAGCACAGATACGCAGTATTTT. Encoded protein: CASSLWGTSGGDASTDTQYF.

This CDR3 reads CASKGGYNEQFF. The CDR3 DNA follows: TGTGCCAGCAAGGGGGGGTACAATGAGCAGTTCTTC. The chain carries TRBV2 and TRBJ2-1; a possible D gene is TRBD2 (7 bases). The CDR3 length is 12 residues. Per germline, CDR1 SNHLY and CDR2 FYNNEI. V shed 7 bases and J shed 4 bases, with 8 bases lying between them. Based on the CDR3 plus reference TRBV2 and TRBJ2-1, the full variable domain is EPEVTQTPSHQVTQMGQEVILRCVPISNHLYFYWYRQILGQKVEFLVSFYNNEISEKSEIFDDQFSVERPDGSNFTLKIRSTKLEDSAMYFCASKGGYNEQFFGPGTRLTVL.

The genes are TRBV5-1 and TRBJ2-5, with D tentatively TRBD1 (5 bases). The CDR3 has 16 amino acids. The V gene lost 5 bases and the J gene lost 2 bases, with 19 bases spanning the gap. The germline V gene encodes CDR1 SGHRS and CDR2 YFSETQ. The CDR3 protein is CASRVSATETQETQYF. The DNA of the CDR3 is TGCGCCAGCAGAGTATCGGCGACAGAAACACAAGAGACCCAGTACTTC.

As DNA, the CDR3 is TGTGCCAGTAGTATAGGACTAGCGGGGCCGTACAATGAGCAGTTCTTC. Its translation is CASSIGLAGPYNEQFF. The V gene is TRBV19, the J gene TRBJ2-1; 11 nucleotides align to TRBD2. J lost 4 bases, V lost 1 base, and 3 bases had no gene match. Germline CDR1 reads LNHDA; CDR2 reads SQIVND (reference sequence). This CDR3 contains 16 residues.

The chain links TRBV5-6 to TRBJ2-7; the D gene is possibly TRBD2 (7 bases). The CDR3 contains 16 residues. The germline gives CDR1 SGHDT, CDR2 YYEEEE. V was clipped by 0 bases and J by 2 bases, with 15 bases between them. The CDR3 coding sequence is TGTGCCAGCAGCTTGGAGTCGGGGGGCGCCGCCTACGAGCAGTACTTC. This sequence encodes CASSLESGGAAYEQYF.

This chain uses TRBV10-3 with TRBJ1-1, with 8 bases that match TRBD1. The V gene's germline CDR1 is ENHRY and CDR2 SYGVKD. The CDR3 runs 14 residues. V shed 7 bases and J 1 base; nucleotides not matched to a gene: 5. The CDR3 spells CAITQGAGNTEAFF. Here the CDR3 DNA reads TGTGCCATCACTCAGGGGGCTGGGAACACTGAAGCTTTCTTT.

V is TRBV2 and J is TRBJ2-5; 8 bases match TRBD1. The CDR3 is 14 amino acids. After removal of 5 bases from V and 1 base from J, the junction contained 3 bases not matched to a gene. CDR1 and CDR2 (germline): SNHLY, FYNNEI. The CDR3 nucleotides are TGTGCCAGCAGTCGACAGGGGTCCCAAGAGACCCAGTACTTC. Translating gives CASSRQGSQETQYF. Drawing the rest from reference TRBV2 and TRBJ2-5, the complete variable domain is EPEVTQTPSHQVTQMGQEVILRCVPISNHLYFYWYRQILGQKVEFLVSFYNNEISEKSEIFDDQFSVERPDGSNFTLKIRSTKLEDSAMYFCASSRQGSQETQYFGPGTRLLVL.

The rearrangement links TRBV7-9 to TRBJ1-5; 8 positions agree with TRBD1. The J segment lost 3 bases and the V segment lost 6 bases, leaving 7 bases of the junction unmatched. Germline CDR1 SEHNR, CDR2 FQNEAQ (reference sequence). This CDR3 comprises 15 residues. CDR3 DNA: TGTGCCAGCAGTCCAGGGGGCTGGGTCAATCAGCCCCAGCATTTT. It translates to CASSPGGWVNQPQHF.

The chain combines TRBV7-9 with TRBJ1-6, with a tentative D call TRBD1 (5 bases). With 6 bases removed from V and 7 bases from J, the gap between germline ends came to 16 bases. Per the germline V gene, CDR1 is SEHNR and CDR2 is FQNEAQ (reference sequence). This CDR3 is built from 15 residues. CDR3 nucleotides: TGTGCCAGCAGGCGGCAGGGATTTCTGAATTCACCCCTCCACTTT. Translating gives CASRRQGFLNSPLHF.

The chain couples TRBV4-1 to TRBJ2-7; TRBD1 agrees at 9 bases. This CDR3 is built from 18 residues. Germline CDR1 is MGHRA and CDR2 is YSYEKL. Trimming at V came to 0 bases and at J to 0 bases, leaving 9 bases not matched to a gene. The CDR3 reads CASSQEEMGTGSSYEQYF. The CDR3, as DNA: TGCGCCAGCAGCCAAGAAGAAATGGGGACAGGGAGCTCCTACGAGCAGTACTTC.

This chain uses TRBV5-1 with TRBJ2-2; D is possibly TRBD2 (5 bases). V lost 6 bases to trimming and J lost 4 bases, with 16 bases between them. The CDR3 length is 15 residues. Germline V CDR1 and CDR2: SGHRS, YFSETQ. The CDR3, as DNA: TGCGCCAGCATAGAGTCCGGGATGAGCACCGGGGAGCTGTTTTTT. This sequence encodes CASIESGMSTGELFF.